Listed here are 23 T cell receptor beta chains from one sample, sequenced in a study of OX40 agonist ivuxolimab in advanced cancers. This table comes from immunoSEQ multiplex PCR, and its TCRdb copy is limited to in-frame clones, with some not included. The sample gives some 150,000 clones, about nine tenths of which show up once; around 0.99% is in the top ten. Sequencing used CD4+ or CD8+ T cells sorted from blood, obtained in a trial of the OX40 agonist ivuxolimab. These receptors were obtained from an adult with an advanced solid tumor such as melanoma, head and neck, liver or kidney cancer.

The rearrangement uses TRBV7-3 and TRBJ2-2, with TRBD1 matching 7 bases. Trimming at V came to 5 bases and at J to 4 bases, leaving 7 bases not matched to a gene. Germline values: CDR1 SGHTA, CDR2 FQGTGA. The CDR3 loop spans 15 amino acids. The CDR3 bases are TGTGCCAGCAGCGTAGGGGGCGTGCGCACCGGGGAGCTGTTTTTT. Its translation is CASSVGGVRTGELFF.

This clone was seen only once. The chain links TRBV28 to TRBJ2-7, with 11 bases aligning to TRBD2. This CDR3 spans 15 amino acids. The V gene end was trimmed by 3 bases and the J gene end by 4 bases; junction bases not matched to a gene: 5. Germline V gives CDR1 MDHEN, CDR2 SYDVKM. The CDR3 sequence: CASSLTSGVRYEQYF. The CDR3 nucleotides are TGTGCCAGCAGTTTGACTAGCGGGGTTAGATACGAGCAGTACTTC.

The chain recombines TRBV5-4 with TRBJ2-1, with D possibly TRBD2 on 5 matching bases. Germline V lookup: CDR1 SGHNT, CDR2 YYREEE (reference sequence). This CDR3 contains 15 residues. V lost 2 bases, J lost 2 bases, and 11 bases lay in between. The CDR3 reads CASSFGGGPYNEQFF. The DNA of the CDR3 is TGTGCCAGCAGCTTTGGAGGCGGACCCTACAATGAGCAGTTCTTC.

CDR3 amino acids: CASSSRDRSPNTIYF. CDR3 DNA: TGTGCCAGCAGCTCCAGAGACAGGTCCCCCAACACCATATATTTT. The V call is TRBV7-2, the J call TRBJ1-3; possible D gene TRBD1, 6 bases. V lost 4 bases and J lost 7, with 17 bases in between. The germline V gene encodes CDR1 SGHTA and CDR2 FQGNSA. The CDR3 sequence is 15 residues long.

The chain links TRBV2 to TRBJ2-7, with no clear D. There are 11 residues in the CDR3. V shed 5 bases and J shed 3 bases, with 5 bases lying between them. Germline V gene data show CDR1 as SNHLY and CDR2 as FYNNEI. CDR3 residues: CASSFLYEQYF. CDR3 nucleotide sequence: TGTGCCAGCAGTTTCCTCTACGAGCAGTACTTC.

This chain connects TRBV28 to TRBJ1-2; TRBD1 aligns across 10 bases. V lost 7 bases to trimming and J lost 4 bases; unmatched junction nucleotides: 9. CDR3 size: 15 residues. CDR1 and CDR2 from the germline V gene are MDHEN and SYDVKM. DNA of the CDR3: TGTGCCAGCACCCCCGCGACAGGGGGCTTCTATGGCTACACCTTC. It is translated as CASTPATGGFYGYTF.

The sample holds one count of this clone. V is TRBV9 and J is TRBJ2-7; D may correspond to TRBD1 or TRBD2 (6 bases each). This CDR3 is 18 amino acids long. The V and J ends lost 4 bases and 0 bases respectively, with 23 bases between them. Germline assignment: CDR1 SGDLS and CDR2 YYNGEE. In DNA, the CDR3 is TGTGCCAGCAGCCTCGCCCCGGTAAGGGAGGACAGCTCCTACGAGCAGTACTTC. Residues: CASSLAPVREDSSYEQYF. Complete variable domain (other parts from reference TRBV9 and TRBJ2-7): DSGVTQTPKHLITATGQRVTLRCSPRSGDLSVYWYQQSLDQGLQFLIQYYNGEERAKGNILERFSAQQFPDLHSELNLSSLELGDSALYFCASSLAPVREDSSYEQYFGPGTRLTVT.

V gene TRBV6-5 combines with J gene TRBJ1-1; tentatively, D is TRBD1 (5 bases). Trimming took 9 bases from V and 5 from J, leaving 10 bases between them. The CDR3 has 11 amino acids. Germline V CDR1 and CDR2: MNHEY, SVGAGI. CDR3 in amino acids: CASSRQTEAFF. For the CDR3, the DNA is TGTGCCAGTTCCCGACAGACTGAAGCTTTCTTT.

The chain couples TRBV19 to TRBJ1-1; possibly TRBD1 for D (6 bases). Germline V lookup: CDR1 LNHDA, CDR2 SQIVND (reference sequence). The CDR3 runs 17 residues. Trimming left V 1 base short and J 4 bases short, with 19 bases between. CDR3 nucleotides: TGTGCCAGTAGTATAGGGGAATACAGGGTGTCTAGCACTGAAGCTTTCTTT. It is translated as CASSIGEYRVSSTEAFF. The entire variable domain, with the rest obtained from reference TRBV19 and TRBJ1-1, is as follows: DGGITQSPKYLFRKEGQNVTLSCEQNLNHDAMYWYRQDPGQGLRLIYYSQIVNDFQKGDIAEGYSVSREKKESFPLTVTSAQKNPTAFYLCASSIGEYRVSSTEAFFGQGTRLTVV.

This chain uses TRBV5-1 with TRBJ2-6; D is ambiguous. Germline lookup yields CDR1 SGHRS and CDR2 YFSETQ. The CDR3 consists of 14 residues. The ends were cut back, 0 bases at V and 0 bases at J, with 1 base in the middle. CDR3 amino acids: CASSLDSGANVLTF. Here the CDR3 DNA reads TGCGCCAGCAGCTTGGACTCTGGGGCCAACGTCCTGACTTTC.

V is TRBV28 and J is TRBJ1-2; D not certain. The germline V gene encodes CDR1 MDHEN and CDR2 SYDVKM. The CDR3 totals 13 residues. V lost 11 bases to trimming and J lost 2 bases, with 15 bases between them. Here the CDR3 DNA reads TGTGCCCTCGGTAATAACCGAAACTATGGCTACACCTTC. Translated: CALGNNRNYGYTF.

V is TRBV6-5 and J is TRBJ2-7; tentatively, D is TRBD2 (6 bases). V was shortened by 4 bases and J by 3 bases, with 10 bases between the two germline ends. This CDR3 region has 13 residues. The germline V gene has CDR1 MNHEY and CDR2 SVGAGI. The CDR3 DNA is TGTGCCAGCAGTTCCACTAGCCGCTACGAGCAGTACTTC. Translating it yields CASSSTSRYEQYF.

The chain combines TRBV5-4 with TRBJ2-5; 7 bases align to TRBD2. The CDR3 length is 15 residues. Germline assignment: CDR1 SGHNT and CDR2 YYREEE (reference sequence). Germline trimming cut 3 bases from V and 4 bases from J; bases unmatched to any gene: 9. CDR3 DNA sequence: TGTGCCAGCAGCTCTGCCGGGACTAATTTAGAGACCCAGTACTTC. The encoded protein is CASSSAGTNLETQYF.

The chain links TRBV9 to TRBJ1-4; TRBD1 aligns across 7 bases. This CDR3 region has 16 residues. Per the germline V gene, CDR1 is SGDLS and CDR2 is YYNGEE. V lost 5 bases to trimming and J lost 2 bases; unmatched junction nucleotides: 9. The CDR3 loop reads CASSQLGGQTNEKLFF. For the CDR3, the DNA is TGTGCCAGCAGTCAATTGGGGGGACAGACTAATGAAAAACTGTTTTTT.

The chain has TRBV6-6 and TRBJ2-3, with D maybe TRBD1 (6 bases). Trimming took off 2 bases at V and 8 bases at J, with 8 bases between the two ends. There are 12 residues in the CDR3. Looked up from germline, CDR1 is MNHNY and CDR2 is SVGAGI (reference sequence). The DNA for the CDR3 is TGTGCCAGCAGTTACGCGGACAGTACGCAGTATTTT. It yields the protein CASSYADSTQYF.

The V call is TRBV25-1, the J call TRBJ2-7; unclear D gene. V was shortened by 5 bases and J by 3 bases, with 14 bases between the two germline ends. The CDR3 has 14 amino acids. Germline CDR1 reads MGHDK; CDR2 reads SYGVNS. This CDR3 reads CASSPIEVVYEQYF. CDR3 nucleotides: TGTGCCAGCAGTCCGATAGAGGTGGTCTACGAGCAGTACTTC.

CDR3 protein: CATSRGTAITKNTEAFF. Written as DNA, the CDR3 is TGTGCCACCAGCAGAGGGACCGCTATAACCAAAAACACTGAAGCTTTCTTT. The chain carries TRBV15 and TRBJ1-1; D call uncertain. The CDR3 consists of 17 residues. Germline CDR1 reads LNHNV; CDR2 reads YYDKDF (reference sequence). V lost 1 base and J 2 bases, leaving 17 bases between the germline ends.

The chain joins TRBV6-6 to TRBJ2-7, with D uncertain. Trimming pared 4 bases from V and 3 bases from J, leaving 7 bases between. The CDR3 runs 12 residues. CDR1 and CDR2 (germline): MNHNY, SVGAGI (reference sequence). CDR3: CASSFSNYEQYF. The CDR3 DNA follows: TGTGCCAGCAGTTTCTCCAACTACGAGCAGTACTTC.

V and J are TRBV2 and TRBJ1-3, with D perhaps matching TRBD1 (6 bases). Germline V gene lookup returns CDR1 SNHLY and CDR2 FYNNEI. With 7 bases removed from V and 0 bases from J, the gap between germline ends came to 16 bases. The CDR3 length is 16 residues. The CDR3 is CASTASGGLSGNTIYF. DNA for the CDR3: TGTGCCAGCACCGCGTCGGGGGGCCTCTCTGGAAACACCATATATTTT.

The chain is built from TRBV29-1 and TRBJ2-1, with unresolved D. CDR3 size: 12 residues. Germline CDR1 is SQVTM and CDR2 is ANQGSEA. Trimming stripped 7 bases from V and 3 bases from J, with 10 bases between. The CDR3 spells CSAKSYYNEQFF. The CDR3 DNA follows: TGCAGCGCCAAGAGTTACTACAATGAGCAGTTCTTC.

This clone was recorded only once. This rearrangement joins TRBV6-5 to TRBJ2-2, with a possible D match to TRBD1 (5 bases). Germline CDR1 and CDR2: MNHEY and SVGAGI. CDR3 size: 13 residues. Trimming took off 7 bases at V and 6 bases at J, with 12 bases between the two ends. The CDR3 region has the DNA TGTGCCAGCAATATTAGGGGATCCGGGGAGCTGTTTTTT. This encodes CASNIRGSGELFF.

The genes are TRBV5-1 and TRBJ2-7, with 12 nucleotides matching TRBD2. V lost 4 bases to trimming and J lost 3 bases; unmatched junction nucleotides: 5. This CDR3 is built from 15 residues. Per germline, CDR1 SGHRS and CDR2 YFSETQ. CDR3 in amino acids: CASSMGLAGNYEQYF. Written as DNA, the CDR3 is TGCGCCAGCAGCATGGGACTAGCGGGCAACTACGAGCAGTACTTC.

The V and J genes are TRBV7-9 and TRBJ2-1; 9 bases fit TRBD2. Germline V gives CDR1 SEHNR, CDR2 FQNEAQ (reference sequence). The V gene end was trimmed by 5 bases and the J gene end by 4 bases; junction bases not matched to a gene: 3. The CDR3 runs 14 residues. CDR3 DNA: TGTGCCAGCAGCAGACTAGCGGCATACAATGAGCAGTTCTTC. Its protein product is CASSRLAAYNEQFF. Full variable domain (rest looked up from reference TRBV7-9 and TRBJ2-1): DTGVSQNPRHKITKRGQNVTFRCDPISEHNRLYWYRQTLGQGPEFLTYFQNEAQLEKSRLLSDRFSAERPKGSFSTLEIQRTEQGDSAMYLCASSRLAAYNEQFFGPGTRLTVL.